This TCR beta chain stems from a study of T-cell reconstitution after alpha-beta-depleted transplantation in children (dated by TCRdb to 2015 to 2016). For the study in its entirety: The study quantitatively tracked T-cell immune reconstitution after TCRalphabeta/CD19-depleted allogeneic hematopoietic cell transplantation in children using TCR repertoire profiling. Broad study findings and their caveats: The apparently early recovery of alphabetaT-cell counts about two months after transplant reportedly depended on only several hundred rapidly expanded clones that came from non-depleted graft cells. The frequencies of hyperexpanded clones fell over the following months, and after one year, T-cell counts and TCRbeta diversity were mostly attributed to newly produced T cells. The high TCRbeta diversity at day 60 in some patients was ascribed to recipient T cells and intrathymic progenitors that had survived conditioning.

The library was obtained by PCR. TCRdb names Illumina HiSeq 2500 as the instrument used. To normalize quantification of the TCRbeta repertoire, the TCR libraries were built with molecular barcoding that relied on unique molecular identifiers. TCRdb reanalyzed the raw reads on its own, using fastp at Q25 for trimming and MiXCR for clone calling, and kept in-frame beta chains. CDR3 protein duplicates are merged, each entry listing the most common genes and DNA. This sample is represented by about 980,000 distinct CDR3 sequences; less than 30% of them were singletons. The top ten constitute roughly 27% of the sample. Reading the label with the study, this specimen's treatment or condition is: allogeneic hematopoietic cell transplantation with graft depleted of TCRalphabeta T cells and CD19 B cells. The transplant recipients were children given TCRalphabeta/CD19-depleted allogeneic hematopoietic cell grafts.

A distance of 18 bases separates the germline ends of V and J, which lose 5 bases and 5 bases respectively. CDR1 and CDR2 (SNHLY, FYNNEI) derive from the germline V gene. Measured from the cysteine to the phenylalanine, the CDR3 is 15 residues long. Only CDR3 DNA remains: 45 bases, in frame from the first base. About this clonotype itself: The antigen it binds to is not known. Nothing much larger sits one base from this clone, and base qualities are not available.

The material was PBMCs, mostly from graft donor cells, obtained 360 days after TCRalphabeta/CD19-depleted stem cell transplant. The chain is made from TRBV2 and TRBJ2-5, and the D gene may be TRBD1, 6 bases matching. This TCR was recovered from a boy under two years old who had a stem cell transplant for SCID, so the T cells may come from the graft donor. The CDR3 in this case is CASSIGAGDWETQYF. At the DNA level, the sequence is TGTGCCAGCAGTATAGGGGCAGGGGATTGGGAGACCCAGTACTTC. The full variable domain, completed from the reference TRBV2 and TRBJ2-5 proteins outside the CDR3, reads EPEVTQTPSHQVTQMGQEVILRCVPISNHLYFYWYRQILGQKVEFLVSFYNNEISEKSEIFDDQFSVERPDGSNFTLKIRSTKLEDSAMYFCASSIGAGDWETQYFGPGTRLLVL.